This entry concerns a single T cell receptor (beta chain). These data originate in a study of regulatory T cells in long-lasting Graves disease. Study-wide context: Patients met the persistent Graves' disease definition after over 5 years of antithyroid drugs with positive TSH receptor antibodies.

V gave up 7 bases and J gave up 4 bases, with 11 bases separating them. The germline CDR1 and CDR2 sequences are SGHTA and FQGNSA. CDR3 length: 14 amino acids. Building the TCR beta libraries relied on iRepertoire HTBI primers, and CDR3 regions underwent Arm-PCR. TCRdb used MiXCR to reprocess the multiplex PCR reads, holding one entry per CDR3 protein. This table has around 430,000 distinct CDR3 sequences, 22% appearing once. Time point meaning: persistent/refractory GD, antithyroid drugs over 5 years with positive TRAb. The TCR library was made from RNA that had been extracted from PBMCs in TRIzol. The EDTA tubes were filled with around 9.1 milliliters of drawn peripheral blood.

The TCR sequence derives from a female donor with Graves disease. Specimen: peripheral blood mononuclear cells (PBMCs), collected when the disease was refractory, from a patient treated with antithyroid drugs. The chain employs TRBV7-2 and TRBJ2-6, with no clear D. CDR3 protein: CASKPSLGANVLTF. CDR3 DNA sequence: TGTGCCAGCAAGCCTTCCCTCGGGGCCAACGTCCTGACTTTC. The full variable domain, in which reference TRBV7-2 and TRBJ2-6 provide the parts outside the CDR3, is GAGVSQSPSNKVTEKGKDVELRCDPISGHTALYWYRQSLGQGLEFLIYFQGNSAPDKSGLPSDRFSAERTGGSVSTLTIQRTQQEDSAVYLCASKPSLGANVLTFGAGSRLTVL.